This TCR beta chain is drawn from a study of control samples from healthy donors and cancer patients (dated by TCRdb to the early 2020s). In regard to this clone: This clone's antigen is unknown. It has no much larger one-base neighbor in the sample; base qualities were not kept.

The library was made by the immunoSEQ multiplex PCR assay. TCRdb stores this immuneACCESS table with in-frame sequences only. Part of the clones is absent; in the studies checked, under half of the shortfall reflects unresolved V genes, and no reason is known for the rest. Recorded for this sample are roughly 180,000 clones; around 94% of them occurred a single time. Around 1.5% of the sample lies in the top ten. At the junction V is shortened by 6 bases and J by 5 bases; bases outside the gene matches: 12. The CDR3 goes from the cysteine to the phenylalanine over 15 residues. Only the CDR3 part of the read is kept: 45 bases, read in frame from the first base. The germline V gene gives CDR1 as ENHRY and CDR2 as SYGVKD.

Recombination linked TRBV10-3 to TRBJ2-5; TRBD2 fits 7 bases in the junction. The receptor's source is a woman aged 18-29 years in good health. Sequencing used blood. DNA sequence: TGTGCCATCAGCGAGGGATGGGGGGGAAGGGAGACCCAGTACTTC. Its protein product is CAISEGWGGRETQYF.